This T cell receptor beta chain emerged from a study of blood T cell repertoires in COVID-19. Original processing notes: The assay estimated nucleated cells by amplifying reference gene primers. The table came from immunoSEQ multiplex PCR; TCRdb's copy has only in-frame clones and leaves some out. D and trimming were read from the DNA, whereas the V and J calls and clone size are those reported in that table. The table has 150,000 to 180,000 clones, over 65% seen once. From germline, CDR1 is MDHEN and CDR2 SYDVKM. The V segment lost 6 bases and the J segment 10 bases; nucleotides outside the gene matches: 5. There are 12 residues in the CDR3.

V and J are TRBV28 and TRBJ2-2; 7 bases match TRBD2. This sequence originates from a man older than 75 with acute or convalescent COVID-19. The source material was peripheral blood. CDR3 residues: CASRQRDAELFF. In nucleotides, the CDR3 is TGTGCCAGCAGACAGCGGGATGCGGAGCTGTTTTTT.